This note documents a single TCR beta chain sequence. The source of the sample is a study of T cell changes during pregnancy in multiple sclerosis. The assay was immunoSEQ multiplex PCR, and TCRdb's table has in-frame clones only and misses some. This repertoire shows more than 55,000 clones, approximately 90% found once; its top ten account for 1.5% to 2%. This sequence originates from a female donor in good health, enrolled as a control in a pregnancy study. The source was peripheral blood, collected in the first trimester of pregnancy.

CDR3 in amino acids: CASSLKTGTSYEQYF. The CDR3 DNA follows: TGTGCCAGCAGCCTGAAGACAGGGACATCCTACGAGCAGTACTTC. The V and J genes are TRBV7-2 and TRBJ2-7; 7 bases map to TRBD1. Germline V gene data show CDR1 as SGHTA and CDR2 as FQGNSA. The V and J ends lost 5 bases and 1 base, in that order; junction bases with no gene match: 8. The CDR3 has 15 amino acids. Together with reference TRBV7-2 and TRBJ2-7, the CDR3 gives the full variable domain: GAGVSQSPSNKVTEKGKDVELRCDPISGHTALYWYRQSLGQGLEFLIYFQGNSAPDKSGLPSDRFSAERTGGSVSTLTIQRTQQEDSAVYLCASSLKTGTSYEQYFGPGTRLTVT.